Listed here are 17 T cell receptor beta chains from one sample, sequenced in a study of T cell repertoires in cytomegalovirus infection. TCRdb called the reads again in MiXCR, with one record for every CDR3 protein. The sample has some 180,000 distinct CDR3 sequences; about 21% are singletons. The source material was PBMCs. These receptors were obtained from a human donor in good health (CMV status not recorded). Some clones in this sample may be carry-over from other donors' samples.

There are many counts of this clonotype. The rearrangement joins TRBV7-6 to TRBJ2-7; TRBD2 aligns across 7 bases. CDR3 length: 16 amino acids. V was clipped by 1 base and J by 2 bases; unmatched bases: 8. CDR1 is SGHVS, CDR2 FNYEAQ, per germline. In DNA, the CDR3 is TGTGCCAGCAGCTTAGGAACGCCTAGCGGAACCTACGAGCAGTACTTC. Its translation: CASSLGTPSGTYEQYF.

At least ten counts were recorded for this clonotype. The CDR3 nucleotides are TGTGCCAGCAGTTTAAGGGTTCAGCCTTCTAGCACAGATACGCAGTATTTT. It encodes CASSLRVQPSSTDTQYF. The genes are TRBV12-3 or TRBV12-4 and TRBJ2-3; no definite D call. The CDR3 is made up of 17 amino acids. Trimming pared 2 bases from V and 0 bases from J, leaving 15 bases between.

This clonotype was observed many times. The J gene is TRBJ1-2, the V gene TRBV7-2; 11 nucleotides line up with TRBD1. The CDR3 consists of 14 residues. J lost 6 bases, V lost 3 bases, and 3 bases had no gene match. CDR1 and CDR2 (germline): SGHTA, FQGNSA. CDR3 sequence reads: CASSFRTGGNGYTF. For the CDR3, the DNA is TGTGCCAGCAGCTTCCGGACAGGGGGCAATGGCTACACCTTC.

This clonotype was recorded a few times. V and J are TRBV7-9 and TRBJ2-7; D may be TRBD2 (5 bases). The CDR3 spans 16 residues. Per the germline V gene, CDR1 is SEHNR and CDR2 is FQNEAQ (reference sequence). The germline V and J ends were trimmed by 5 bases and 1 base, with 18 bases remaining between them. DNA for the CDR3: TGTGCCAGCAGCCCCCCGTCGTCCGGGAAGTCCTACGAGCAGTACTTC. Translated: CASSPPSSGKSYEQYF.

Of note for this clonotype: The junction shows a germline mismatch at one end, possibly a read error. The rearrangement links TRBV5-4 to TRBJ2-3, with 8 bases that match TRBD1. Germline V gene lookup returns CDR1 SGHNT and CDR2 YYREEE (reference sequence). CDR3 length: 13 amino acids. The CDR3 coding sequence is TGTGCCAGCAGCTCATATGAAGGACAGGGCAATTCATTT. Amino acid sequence: CASSSYEGQGNSF.

The chain has TRBV12-3 or TRBV12-4 and TRBJ2-2; TRBD2 matches at 11 bases. This CDR3 is 18 amino acids long. Trimming took 8 bases from V and 1 from J; bases not matched to a gene: 12. In nucleotides, the CDR3 is TGTGCCAGCTGCGGGACGGCCGGACTAGCGGGGAACACCGGGGAGCTGTTTTTT. It yields the protein CASCGTAGLAGNTGELFF.

This chain links TRBV15 with TRBJ2-7, with unresolved D. Germline CDR1 LNHNV, CDR2 YYDKDF (reference sequence). This CDR3 contains 16 residues. Trimming shortened V by 0 bases and J by 6 bases, and 18 bases separated the two germline ends. The DNA for the CDR3 is TGTGCCACCAGCAGAGAAGGGCCGAGTGTCGCCTCCGAGCAGTACTTC. This codes for CATSREGPSVASEQYF.

Points on this clonotype: This clone may be a read error of a much larger clone one base away. The chain's CDR3 is CASSLVGVGQYF. The CDR3 coding sequence is TGTGCCAGCAGCTTAGTGGGTGTGGGGCAGTACTTC. This chain joins TRBV7-2 and TRBJ2-7; no reliable D call. CDR3 size: 12 residues. Looked up from germline, CDR1 is SGHTA and CDR2 is FQGNSA. V was pared by 1 base and J by 9 bases, with 10 bases between.

This clonotype was observed at least ten times. CDR3 nucleotides: TGCGCCAGCAGCTCTTCTACGGGGGCCACCGGGGAGCTGTTTTTT. The encoded protein is CASSSSTGATGELFF. The chain couples TRBV5-1 to TRBJ2-2, with D possibly being TRBD1 or TRBD2 (6 bases each). This CDR3 has 15 amino acids. Germline CDR1 and CDR2: SGHRS and YFSETQ. V lost 3 bases, J lost 4 bases, and 13 bases lay in between. Full variable domain (missing parts from reference TRBV5-1 and TRBJ2-2): KAGVTQTPRYLIKTRGQQVTLSCSPISGHRSVSWYQQTPGQGLQFLFEYFSETQRNKGNFPGRFSGRQFSNSRSEMNVSTLELGDSALYLCASSSSTGATGELFFGEGSRLTVL.

Regarding this clonotype: One end of the junction does not line up with germline, which may come from a read error. The J gene is TRBJ2-7, the V gene TRBV5-4; TRBD1 is a possible D gene (6 bases). The germline gives CDR1 SGHNT, CDR2 YYREEE (reference sequence). The CDR3 covers 15 residues. CDR3 residues: CASSPKTGFSDEQYF. In DNA form, the CDR3 reads TGTGCCAGCAGCCCAAAGACAGGCTTCTCCGACGAGCAGTACTTC. The full variable domain, with the rest looked up from reference TRBV5-4 and TRBJ2-7, is ETGVTQSPTHLIKTRGQQVTLRCSSQSGHNTVSWYQQALGQGPQFIFQYYREEENGRGNFPPRFSGLQFPNYSSELNVNALELDDSALYLCASSPKTGFSDEQYFGPGTRLTVT.

This clonotype came up a few times. The chain combines TRBV27 with TRBJ1-5, with TRBD1 matching 8 bases. The CDR3 spans 14 residues. CDR1 is MNHEY and CDR2 is SMNVEV in the germline V gene (reference sequence). J lost 7 bases, V lost 6 bases, and 8 bases had no gene match. The CDR3: CASSLGQGWQPQHF. In DNA, the CDR3 is TGTGCCAGCAGCCTCGGACAGGGCTGGCAGCCCCAGCATTTT.

This clonotype was picked up many times. The chain recombines TRBV5-1 with TRBJ2-3, with a possible D match to TRBD1 (5 bases). This CDR3 comprises 14 residues. The germline V and J ends were trimmed by 2 bases and 0 bases, with 7 bases remaining between them. Germline V gene lookup returns CDR1 SGHRS and CDR2 YFSETQ. CDR3: CASSFQGSTDTQYF. CDR3 in DNA: TGCGCCAGCAGCTTCCAGGGAAGCACAGATACGCAGTATTTT.

The rearrangement links TRBV18 to TRBJ1-4; D is undetermined. V lost 3 bases, J lost 4 bases, and 12 bases lay in between. CDR1 and CDR2 (germline): KGHSH, LQKENI. This CDR3 comprises 15 residues. The CDR3 region is CASSPRHSNNEKLFF. Written as DNA, the CDR3 is TGTGCCAGCTCACCCCGACACTCCAATAATGAAAAACTGTTTTTT. The variable domain in full, with the rest retrieved from reference TRBV18 and TRBJ1-4, is NAGVMQNPRHLVRRRGQEARLRCSPMKGHSHVYWYRQLPEEGLKFMVYLQKENIIDESGMPKERFSAEFPKEGPSILRIQQVVRGDSAAYFCASSPRHSNNEKLFFGSGTQLSVL.

This CDR3 is CASSVSLGSMNEQYF. The CDR3 DNA follows: TGTGCCAGCAGTGTAAGTTTAGGGAGCATGAACGAGCAGTACTTC. The gene calls are TRBV6-1 and TRBJ2-7, with D tentatively TRBD2 (5 bases). This CDR3 comprises 15 residues. The germline V gene encodes CDR1 MNHNS and CDR2 SASEGT. Trimming removed 4 bases at V and 5 bases at J, with 18 bases between.

This chain links TRBV19 with TRBJ2-5, with 7 bases that match TRBD1. V dropped 7 bases and J dropped 3; count of bases not matched to a gene: 8. This CDR3 comprises 14 residues. CDR1 LNHDA and CDR2 SQIVND come from the germline V gene (reference sequence). The CDR3 DNA sequence: TGTGCCAGTAATACCGGGACAGCAAAAGAGACCCAGTACTTC. Translating gives CASNTGTAKETQYF.

This clonotype showed up many times. The V gene is TRBV7-2, the J gene TRBJ2-1; 8 bases agree with TRBD2. CDR1 SGHTA and CDR2 FQGNSA come from the germline V gene. After removal of 1 base from V and 4 bases from J, the junction contained 6 bases not matched to a gene. The CDR3 contains 16 residues. The CDR3 nucleotides read TGTGCCAGCAGCTTAGTACGCGGGGGGTGGTACAATGAGCAGTTCTTC. Its protein product is CASSLVRGGWYNEQFF.

In regard to this clonotype: One junction end does not reproduce the germline sequence, and a read error may be involved. The chain joins TRBV4-1 to TRBJ2-2; TRBD2 might be the D (5 bases). The V gene's germline CDR1 is MGHRA and CDR2 YSYEKL. This CDR3 region has 15 residues. The CDR3 DNA is TGCGCCAGCAGTGTGAAGGCAGCGAACACCGGGGTGCTGTTTTTT. Protein sequence: CASSVKAANTGVLFF.